Below are 10 T cell receptor beta chains sequenced from a single sample in a study of cytomegalovirus exposure and HLA in healthy donors. This PCR relied on a set of 60 Vbeta primers and 13 Jbeta primers. The data were produced by immunoSEQ multiplex PCR, yet TCRdb's version contains in-frame clones alone and is incomplete. Seen here are about 110,000 clones, approximately 70% observed once, and the top ten hold 3.8%. Sequencing used PBMCs. Every receptor here comes from a man between 25 and 39 years old in good health and CMV-seropositive.

The rearrangement joins TRBV10-1 to TRBJ2-2, with 9 bases identical to TRBD1. The germline V gene encodes CDR1 WNHNN and CDR2 SYGVQD (reference sequence). The length of the CDR3 is 15 residues. J gave up 1 base and V 8 bases, and 5 bases lay outside the gene matches. CDR3 sequence (DNA): TGCGCCAGCGGACAGGGGATAGGGAACACCGGGGAGCTGTTTTTT. This sequence encodes CASGQGIGNTGELFF.

The chain couples TRBV7-8 to TRBJ1-1; TRBD1 matches 12 bases. The CDR3 extends over 16 amino acids. J gave up 0 bases and V 11 bases, and 10 bases lay outside the gene matches. Germline V gene lookup returns CDR1 SGHVS and CDR2 FQNEAQ. CDR3 sequence: CALPGQGAQMNTEAFF. In DNA form, the CDR3 reads TGTGCCCTACCGGGACAGGGGGCCCAAATGAACACTGAAGCTTTCTTT. The full variable domain, completed using reference TRBV7-8 and TRBJ1-1, is GAGVSQSPRYKVAKRGQDVALRCDPISGHVSLFWYQQALGQGPEFLTYFQNEAQLDKSGLPSDRFFAERPEGSVSTLKIQRTQQEDSAVYLCALPGQGAQMNTEAFFGQGTRLTVV.

The chain links TRBV6-1 to TRBJ1-2; D gene ambiguous. The CDR3 spans 11 residues. V was clipped by 1 base and J by 8 bases, with 5 bases between them. CDR1 MNHNS and CDR2 SASEGT come from the germline V gene. The CDR3 sequence is CASSEGGGYTF. CDR3 bases: TGTGCCAGCAGTGAAGGCGGAGGCTACACCTTC.

The genes are TRBV11-3 and TRBJ1-3, with a weak D call TRBD1 (5 bases). Trimming took 3 bases from V and 0 from J, leaving 18 bases between them. The CDR3 totals 18 residues. Germline V gives CDR1 SGHNT, CDR2 YENEEA. The CDR3 reads CASSFVSARQGSGNTIYF. CDR3 nucleotide sequence: TGTGCCAGCAGCTTTGTTTCAGCGAGGCAGGGCTCTGGAAACACCATATATTTT. The entire variable domain, with the rest obtained from reference TRBV11-3 and TRBJ1-3, is as follows: EAGVVQSPRYKIIEKKQPVAFWCNPISGHNTLYWYLQNLGQGPELLIRYENEEAVDDSQLPKDRFSAERLKGVDSTLKIQPAELGDSAVYLCASSFVSARQGSGNTIYFGEGSWLTVV.

The V and J genes are TRBV5-1 and TRBJ2-1, with 11 bases aligning to TRBD2. This CDR3 contains 14 residues. V shed 1 base and J 9 bases; nucleotides not matched to a gene: 3. The V gene's germline CDR1 is SGHRS and CDR2 YFSETQ. DNA for the CDR3: TGCGCCAGCAGCTTGACTAGCGGGGGTTTTGAGCAGTTCTTC. Encoded protein: CASSLTSGGFEQFF.

This chain uses TRBV5-4 with TRBJ2-5; 11 bases are a match to TRBD2. Per germline, CDR1 SGHNT and CDR2 YYREEE (reference sequence). The CDR3 length is 15 residues. The ends lost 7 bases at V and 3 bases at J; junction bases unmatched: 8. The CDR3: CASQISGGAKETQYF. CDR3 nucleotide sequence: TGTGCCAGCCAGATTAGCGGGGGGGCGAAAGAGACCCAGTACTTC.

This clone was counted once. V gene TRBV2 combines with J gene TRBJ1-6; D not resolved. V was shortened by 4 bases and J by 0 bases, with 7 bases between the two germline ends. CDR3 length: 15 amino acids. Germline V CDR1 and CDR2: SNHLY, FYNNEI. The CDR3 is CASSAHGSYNSPLHF. The CDR3 nucleotides are TGTGCCAGCAGTGCCCACGGCTCCTATAATTCACCCCTCCACTTT.

The chain uses TRBV4-1 and TRBJ2-7; 10 nucleotides match TRBD1. V lost 4 bases, J lost 3 bases, and 6 bases stayed unmatched. There are 15 residues in the CDR3. Looked up from germline, CDR1 is MGHRA and CDR2 is YSYEKL. The CDR3 DNA reads as TGCGCCAGCAGCCTTGGGGGGACAGGGGACTACGAGCAGTACTTC. It specifies CASSLGGTGDYEQYF.

The table lists this clone with a count of one. The V call is TRBV10-3, the J call TRBJ1-1; TRBD1 matches at 8 bases. The junction had 2 bases not matched to a gene; V was cut back by 8 bases and J by 0 bases. This CDR3 is built from 13 residues. Germline CDR1 is ENHRY and CDR2 is SYGVKD. The CDR3: CAIQGQVNTEAFF. CDR3 DNA sequence: TGTGCCATCCAGGGACAGGTGAACACTGAAGCTTTCTTT.

V gene TRBV7-9 combines with J gene TRBJ2-3; D is perhaps TRBD2 (5 bases). V was cut by 2 bases and J by 5 bases, with 14 bases left in between. Germline CDR1 and CDR2: SEHNR and FQNEAQ (reference sequence). This CDR3 is built from 15 residues. Written as DNA, the CDR3 is TGTGCCAGCAGCTTAAGAGGAGGACCGGGAGATACGCAGTATTTT. Translating it yields CASSLRGGPGDTQYF.